This T cell receptor (beta chain) was profiled in a study of T-cell reconstitution after alpha-beta-depleted transplantation in children. The CDR3 is made up of 14 amino acids. In germline, CDR1 is SEHNR, CDR2 FQNEAQ (reference sequence). Between the trimmed V and J ends, which lost 3 bases and 2 bases, there was a span of 8 bases. The table lists this clonotype with many counts. Molecular barcoding with unique molecular identifiers was used for the TCRbeta library. TCRdb passed the PCR reads through MiXCR, listing each CDR3 protein once. The sample records 150,000 to 200,000 distinct CDR3 sequences, less than 15% being singletons.

This sequence originates from a human donor who donated a stem cell graft to a child with acute lymphoblastic leukemia. The rearrangement links TRBV7-9 to TRBJ2-1; D might be TRBD1 (6 bases). The specimen was PBMCs from the stem cell graft donor, collected from the stem cell graft. The CDR3 bases are TGTGCCAGCAGCTTTGAGGGGGCCTACAATGAGCAGTTCTTC. Translating gives CASSFEGAYNEQFF.